This T cell receptor beta chain was identified during a study of regulatory T cells in long-lasting Graves disease. Regarding the study as a whole: Blood alone, not thyroid tissue, was studied. Persistent disease was characterized by preferential usage of TRBV28, TRBJ1-2 and TRBJ2-5. More public clonotypes were shared by persistent patients (under 3,000) than by new patients (around 990).

Construction of TCR beta libraries relied on iRepertoire HTBI primers and on Arm-PCR targeting CDR3 regions. Original methodology: Samples jointly harbored 55 to 75 TRBV and over 11 TRBJ segments. TCRdb re-derived calls from the multiplex PCR reads in MiXCR, one entry per CDR3 protein. The V and J calls come from TCRdb's annotation, not from the publication. The sample contains roughly 560,000 distinct CDR3 sequences, 12% of which appear only once. Ten or more counts support this clonotype. Its antigen is currently unknown. Germline-derived CDR1 and CDR2 are SGHAT and FQNNGV. The CDR3 totals 15 residues. V was trimmed by 5 bases and J by 3 bases, leaving 17 bases between them. Time point here: newly diagnosed GD, antithyroid drugs for less than 3 months. The authors made the TCR library using RNA they extracted from PBMCs. These same records also appear under a second study, on T cells in Graves' hyperthyroidism and ophthalmopathy.

The sample in question was peripheral blood mononuclear cells (PBMCs), obtained at new diagnosis, from a patient treated with antithyroid drugs. This rearrangement joins TRBV11-2 to TRBJ2-7; the D is unclear. The receptor comes from a young woman with Graves disease. In DNA form, the CDR3 reads TGTGCCAGCAGCGTAGCAACACCCTCCGGCTACGAGCAGTACTTC. It yields the protein CASSVATPSGYEQYF.